The rows below give T cell receptor beta chains drawn from one sample of a study of blood T cell repertoires in COVID-19. Profiled with immunoSEQ multiplex PCR; TCRdb holds only in-frame clones, not every one. The sample holds roughly 150,000 clones, 79% seen once. The sequencing sample was made of peripheral blood. The receptors stem from a man aged 50 or older with active or convalescent COVID-19. CDR3s include the opening cysteine and the closing phenylalanine or tryptophan. The D gene is left open where the match is weak. For some rows the clone size is stated as once, few or many, or as a class when expanded; others skip it.

j_call v_call clone_size d_call cdr3_aa cdr3_nt
TRBJ2-3 TRBV29-1 NA NA CSVVVTTDTQYF TGCAGCGTTGTTGTCACTACAGATACGCAGTATTTT
TRBJ2-3 TRBV11-2 NA TRBD2 CASSLLLAGVSDTQYF TGTGCCAGCAGCTTATTACTAGCGGGAGTTTCAGATACGCAGTATTTT
TRBJ1-5 TRBV6-4 few NA CASSDGGSQPQHF TGTGCCAGCAGTGACGGTGGGAGTCAGCCCCAGCATTTT
TRBJ1-2 TRBV28 medium-sized NA CASRRGYGYTF TGTGCCAGCAGGAGAGGCTATGGCTACACCTTC
TRBJ2-3 TRBV7-9 few NA CASSFWRDPSTDTQYF TGTGCCAGCAGCTTTTGGAGGGACCCTAGCACAGATACGCAGTATTTT
TRBJ2-7 TRBV6-5 NA NA CASWRASSYEQYF TGTGCCAGCTGGAGGGCATCCTCCTACGAGCAGTACTTC
TRBJ2-1 TRBV7-8 NA NA CASSHSEGYNEQFF TGTGCCAGCAGCCATAGCGAGGGTTACAATGAGCAGTTCTTC
TRBJ2-7 TRBV15 NA NA CATSSRGNLYEQYF TGTGCCACCAGCAGTCGGGGAAACCTTTACGAGCAGTACTTC
TRBJ2-3 TRBV6-4 NA TRBD2 CASSAASGGTDTQYF TGTGCCAGCAGTGCGGCTAGCGGAGGCACAGATACGCAGTATTTT
TRBJ1-4 TRBV5-4 once TRBD1 CASSVVPGQGDEKLFF TGTGCCAGCAGCGTGGTCCCGGGACAGGGAGATGAAAAACTGTTTTTT
TRBJ1-6 TRBV27 NA TRBD1 CASSSGQEGNSPLHF TGTGCCAGCAGTTCCGGACAGGAAGGGAATTCACCCCTCCACTTT
TRBJ1-4 TRBV5-1 NA TRBD1 CASSLGGGQGVEKLFF TGCGCCAGCAGCTTGGGAGGTGGACAGGGTGTTGAAAAACTGTTTTTT
TRBJ2-5 TRBV5-6 NA TRBD1 CASSFGLTGGADETQYF TGTGCCAGCAGCTTCGGCCTAACAGGGGGCGCGGACGAGACCCAGTACTTC
TRBJ2-7 TRBV7-8 NA NA CASSPPFYEQYF TGTGCCAGCAGCCCCCCGTTTTACGAGCAGTACTTC
TRBJ1-1 TRBV28 NA TRBD1 CASSLRTGGRGTEAFF TGTGCCAGCAGTTTAAGGACAGGGGGTAGGGGCACTGAAGCTTTCTTT
TRBJ1-1 TRBV7-3 NA NA CASSLSVNTEAFF TGTGCCAGCAGCTTAAGCGTGAACACTGAAGCTTTCTTT
TRBJ2-7 TRBV4-1 many NA CASSQETGSDEQYF TGCGCCAGCAGCCAGGAGACAGGATCCGACGAGCAGTACTTC
TRBJ2-5 TRBV28 NA NA CATKGPQETQYF TGTGCCACCAAGGGGCCCCAAGAGACCCAGTACTTC
TRBJ2-1 TRBV5-1 NA TRBD2 CASSLLVAGNEQFF TGCGCCAGCAGCTTGCTGGTAGCGGGAAATGAGCAGTTCTTC
TRBJ1-2 TRBV5-1 NA TRBD1 CASRLQGTLPGYTF TGCGCCAGCAGACTACAGGGGACCCTTCCTGGCTACACCTTC
TRBJ1-1 TRBV5-3 NA TRBD1 CARSLGQGAPTEAFF TGTGCCAGAAGCTTGGGACAGGGGGCGCCCACTGAAGCTTTCTTT
TRBJ1-2 TRBV5-1 NA NA CASSLARADGGYTF TGCGCCAGCAGCTTGGCCAGGGCAGACGGAGGCTACACCTTC
TRBJ2-7 TRBV5-1 once TRBD1 CASSRDRGPYEQYF TGCGCCAGCAGCCGGGACAGGGGGCCCTACGAGCAGTACTTC
TRBJ2-7 TRBV29-1 many NA CSVELGAEQYF TGCAGCGTTGAACTAGGGGCCGAGCAGTACTTC
TRBJ1-1 TRBV28 NA NA CASSEATEAFF TGTGCCAGCAGTGAAGCAACTGAAGCTTTCTTT
TRBJ1-2 TRBV6-5 NA TRBD1 CASSPPGQGTGYTF TGTGCCAGCAGTCCTCCGGGACAGGGAACCGGCTACACCTTC
TRBJ1-5 TRBV2 NA NA CASSERSNSNQPQHF TGTGCCAGCAGTGAGCGGTCCAACAGCAATCAGCCCCAGCATTTT
TRBJ2-2 TRBV12-3/TRBV12-4 NA NA CASRSGHTGELFF TGTGCCAGCAGGTCCGGACATACCGGGGAGCTGTTTTTT
TRBJ2-1 TRBV6-2/TRBV6-3 NA NA CASSFPVEVPLVTPDEQFF TGTGCCAGCAGTTTTCCCGTCGAGGTCCCGCTAGTTACCCCCGATGAGCAGTTCTTC
TRBJ2-3 TRBV11-2 NA TRBD2 CASSTGGGRAWDTQYF TGTGCCAGCAGCACAGGCGGCGGGAGGGCCTGGGATACGCAGTATTTT
TRBJ1-3 TRBV12-3/TRBV12-4 NA NA CASSFISGNTIYF TGTGCCAGCAGTTTTATCTCTGGAAACACCATATATTTT
TRBJ2-2 TRBV9 NA NA CASSVKQGNTGELFF TGTGCCAGCAGCGTAAAACAGGGGAACACCGGGGAGCTGTTTTTT
TRBJ2-7 TRBV6-5 NA NA CASSYARKGDYEQYF TGTGCCAGCAGTTACGCGAGGAAAGGGGACTACGAGCAGTACTTC
TRBJ2-7 TRBV7-8 NA TRBD1 CASSLSGPGQENYEQYF TGTGCCAGCAGCCTATCAGGCCCGGGACAGGAGAACTACGAGCAGTACTTC
TRBJ2-1 TRBV7-9 NA TRBD2 CASSSQVGLASYNEQFF TGTGCCAGCAGCTCACAGGTCGGACTAGCGTCCTACAATGAGCAGTTCTTC
TRBJ2-3 TRBV28 NA NA CASSLGQPGGTQYF TGTGCCAGCAGTTTGGGACAGCCCGGGGGTACGCAGTATTTT
TRBJ2-7 TRBV10-2 NA NA CASGSAGRSYEQYF TGCGCCAGCGGGTCTGCGGGACGGTCCTACGAGCAGTACTTC
TRBJ1-1 TRBV30 NA NA CAWSPGKTEAFF TGTGCCTGGAGTCCAGGGAAGACTGAAGCTTTCTTT
TRBJ1-4 TRBV28 NA TRBD1 CASMTGDGANEKLFF TGTGCCAGCATGACAGGGGATGGGGCTAATGAAAAACTGTTTTTT
TRBJ1-3 TRBV10-3 NA TRBD1 CAISEDRAGNTIYF TGTGCCATCAGTGAGGACAGGGCGGGAAACACCATATATTTT
TRBJ1-4 TRBV7-6 NA NA CASSTVTNEKLFF TGTGCCAGCAGCACAGTCACAAATGAAAAACTGTTTTTT
TRBJ2-6 TRBV2 NA NA CASSGLRGTGANVLTF TGTGCCAGCAGTGGTCTTAGGGGGACCGGGGCCAACGTCCTGACTTTC
TRBJ1-1 TRBV20-1 NA NA CSASPDTTNTEAFF TGCAGTGCTAGTCCTGACACGACGAACACTGAAGCTTTCTTT
TRBJ2-7 TRBV18 NA NA CASSTGQFYEQYF TGTGCCAGCTCAACTGGACAATTCTACGAGCAGTACTTC